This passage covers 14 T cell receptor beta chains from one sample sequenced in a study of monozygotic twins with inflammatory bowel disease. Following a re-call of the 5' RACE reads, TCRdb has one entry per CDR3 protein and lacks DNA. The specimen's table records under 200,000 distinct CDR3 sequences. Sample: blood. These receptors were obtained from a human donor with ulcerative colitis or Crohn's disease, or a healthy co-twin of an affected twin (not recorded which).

CDR3 in amino acids: CASSPLGGWAGELFF. The chain has TRBV7-8 and TRBJ2-2; the D gene TCRdb calls, TRBD1, cannot be checked with no DNA. Germline V CDR1 and CDR2: SGHVS, FQNEAQ. The CDR3 has 15 amino acids.

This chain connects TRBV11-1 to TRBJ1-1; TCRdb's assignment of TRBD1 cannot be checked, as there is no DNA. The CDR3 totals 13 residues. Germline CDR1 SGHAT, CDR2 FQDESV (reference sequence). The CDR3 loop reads CASSGYRSGKAFF.

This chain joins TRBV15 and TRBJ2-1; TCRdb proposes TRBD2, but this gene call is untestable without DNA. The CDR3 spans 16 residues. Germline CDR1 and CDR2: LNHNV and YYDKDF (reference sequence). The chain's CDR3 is CATSGLGLAGAFEQFF.

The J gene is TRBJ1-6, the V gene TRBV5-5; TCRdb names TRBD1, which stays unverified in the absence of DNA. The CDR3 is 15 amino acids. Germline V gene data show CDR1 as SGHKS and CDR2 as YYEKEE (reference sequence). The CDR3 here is CASSLGGLVESPLHF.

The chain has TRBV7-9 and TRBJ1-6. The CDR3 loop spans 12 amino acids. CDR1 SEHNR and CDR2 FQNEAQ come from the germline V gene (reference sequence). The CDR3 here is CASSRESSPLHF.

CDR3 region: CASSRSGRAFTDTQYF. The chain recombines TRBV5-1 with TRBJ2-3; TCRdb lists TRBD2, though no DNA is available to test this call. Germline values: CDR1 SGHRS, CDR2 YFSETQ. The CDR3 spans 16 residues.

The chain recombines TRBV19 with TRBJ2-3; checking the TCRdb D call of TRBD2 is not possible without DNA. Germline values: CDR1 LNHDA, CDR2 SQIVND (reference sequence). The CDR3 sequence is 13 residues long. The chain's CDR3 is CASSGLAGDTQYF.

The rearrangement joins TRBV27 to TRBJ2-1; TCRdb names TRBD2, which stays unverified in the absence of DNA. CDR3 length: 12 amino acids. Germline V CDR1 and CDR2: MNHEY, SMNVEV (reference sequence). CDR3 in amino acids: CASSFYGGEQFF.

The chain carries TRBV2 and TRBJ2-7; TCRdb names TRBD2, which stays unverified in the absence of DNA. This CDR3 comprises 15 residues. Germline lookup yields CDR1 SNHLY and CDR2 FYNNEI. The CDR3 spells CASSGRTSRSYEQYF.

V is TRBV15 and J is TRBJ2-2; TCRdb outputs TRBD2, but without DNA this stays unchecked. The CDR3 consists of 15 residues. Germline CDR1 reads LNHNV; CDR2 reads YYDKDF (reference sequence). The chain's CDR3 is CATSISSGRAGELFF.

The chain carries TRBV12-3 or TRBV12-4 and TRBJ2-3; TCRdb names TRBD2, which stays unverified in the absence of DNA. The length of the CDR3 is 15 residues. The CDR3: CASRLTSGSTDTQYF.

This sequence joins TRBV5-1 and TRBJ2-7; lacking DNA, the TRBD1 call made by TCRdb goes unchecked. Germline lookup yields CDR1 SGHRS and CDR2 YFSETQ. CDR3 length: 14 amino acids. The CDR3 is CASSLQGRSYEQYF.

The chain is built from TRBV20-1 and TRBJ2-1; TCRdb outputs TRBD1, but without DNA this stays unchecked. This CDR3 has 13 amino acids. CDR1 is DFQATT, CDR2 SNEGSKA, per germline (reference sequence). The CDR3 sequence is CSGQGKVYNEQFF.

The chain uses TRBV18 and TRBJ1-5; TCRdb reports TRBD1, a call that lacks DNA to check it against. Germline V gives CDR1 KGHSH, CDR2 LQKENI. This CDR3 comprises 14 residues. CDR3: CASSPDSSNQPQHF.